The source of this T cell receptor beta chain is a study of T cells after yellow fever vaccination. Study overall: Preparation of fractions with low cell numbers was performed using SMART-Seq v4 Ultra Low Input.

Losses at the gene ends were 3 bases for V and 10 bases for J; bases not matched to a gene: 18. CDR1 and CDR2 (germline): SGHTA, FQGNSA. CDR3 length: 16 residues. For TCR, cDNA came from 5'RACE template switching, which added a universal primer site and UMIs. TCRdb used MiXCR to reprocess the 5' RACE reads, holding one entry per CDR3 protein. The data show approximately 300,000 distinct CDR3 sequences, about 10% seen once. This clonotype was seen ten or more times. V and J are TRBV7-2 and TRBJ2-7, with 7 positions matching TRBD1. The TCR originated in a man between 18 and 29 years old who received the YFV17D yellow fever vaccine. Specimen: CD4+ T cells sorted from PBMCs, collected 45 days after the yellow fever booster vaccination. The CDR3 sequence: CASSFPGQPPSDVQYF. CDR3 in DNA: TGTGCCAGCAGCTTTCCGGGACAGCCCCCCTCAGATGTACAGTACTTC.